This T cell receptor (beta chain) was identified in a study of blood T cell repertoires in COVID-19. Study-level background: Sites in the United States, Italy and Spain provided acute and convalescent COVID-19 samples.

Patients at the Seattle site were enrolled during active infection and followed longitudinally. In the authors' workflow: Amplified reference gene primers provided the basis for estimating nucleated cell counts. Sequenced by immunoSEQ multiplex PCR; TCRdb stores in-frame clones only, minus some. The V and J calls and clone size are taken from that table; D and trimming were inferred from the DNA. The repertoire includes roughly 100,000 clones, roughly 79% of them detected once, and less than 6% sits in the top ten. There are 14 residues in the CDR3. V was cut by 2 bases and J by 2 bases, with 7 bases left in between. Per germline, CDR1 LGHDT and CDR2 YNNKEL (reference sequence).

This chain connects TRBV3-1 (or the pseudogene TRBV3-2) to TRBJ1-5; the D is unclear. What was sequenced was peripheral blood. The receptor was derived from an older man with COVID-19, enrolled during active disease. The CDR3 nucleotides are TGTGCCAGCAGCCAAATGGCGGGCAATCAGCCCCAGCATTTT. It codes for CASSQMAGNQPQHF.